The table lists the clone carrying this T cell receptor beta chain with a few counts. Its antigen is still unknown. This specimen comes from a study of cytomegalovirus exposure and HLA in healthy donors. Study outcomes and limitations: A reported reduction in N-insertions relative to the roughly 710-donor mean was seen in an Asian-associated ancestry cluster in a later analysis.

Both 60 Vbeta primers and 13 Jbeta primers went into the PCR. Clones were read by immunoSEQ multiplex PCR, and TCRdb kept only the in-frame ones, dropping some. Here the sample spans around 210,000 clones, approximately 81% being singletons. The sequence was obtained from a girl aged 2-10 years in good health and CMV-seronegative. Sequencing input: PBMCs.

The CDR3 DNA follows: TGCGCCAGCAGTTCGGGACTAGAAGGCGAGCAGTTCTTC. The encoded protein is CASSSGLEGEQFF. The chain uses TRBV10-1 and TRBJ2-1, with TRBD2 identical over 8 bases. V lost 5 bases and J lost 10; bases outside the gene matches: 7. The CDR3 loop spans 13 amino acids. CDR1 WNHNN and CDR2 SYGVQD come from the germline V gene (reference sequence).